The 27 T cell receptor beta chains below all came from one sample that was sequenced in a study of blood T cell repertoires in COVID-19. Profiling relied on immunoSEQ multiplex PCR, and the TCRdb table lists in-frame clones only, not all of them. The data show 150,000 or so clones, over 85% seen once. What was sequenced was peripheral blood. The receptors were gathered from a man aged 60 to 69 with active or convalescent COVID-19.

This chain joins TRBV19 and TRBJ2-1, with D possibly being TRBD2 (5 bases). Trimming removed 8 bases from V and 0 bases from J, with 14 bases in between. This CDR3 spans 15 amino acids. The germline V gene encodes CDR1 LNHDA and CDR2 SQIVND (reference sequence). CDR3 amino acids: CASHPGDSSYNEQFF. For the CDR3, the DNA is TGTGCCAGTCACCCCGGGGATAGCTCCTACAATGAGCAGTTCTTC.

V usage is TRBV19 and J usage is TRBJ2-1; weak D call: TRBD1 (5 bases). Germline V lookup: CDR1 LNHDA, CDR2 SQIVND (reference sequence). V was shortened by 7 bases and J by 0 bases, with 10 bases between the two germline ends. The CDR3 is 14 residues long. CDR3 bases: TGTGCCAGTAACCTTGACAGCTCCTACAATGAGCAGTTCTTC. It yields the protein CASNLDSSYNEQFF.

The chain combines TRBV27 with TRBJ1-6, with 10 bases lining up with TRBD1. V shed 4 bases, J shed 1 base, and the junction held 4 bases outside the gene matches. In germline, CDR1 is MNHEY, CDR2 SMNVEV (reference sequence). The CDR3 sequence is 17 residues long. The CDR3: CASSSTGGRSYNSPLHF. CDR3 nucleotide sequence: TGTGCCAGCAGTTCGACAGGGGGCAGGTCCTATAATTCACCCCTCCACTTT.

This rearrangement joins TRBV27 to TRBJ1-3; D not certain. The CDR3 extends over 15 amino acids. The germline CDR1 and CDR2 sequences are MNHEY and SMNVEV (reference sequence). Trimming left V 0 bases short and J 4 bases short, with 10 bases between. CDR3 nucleotides: TGTGCCAGCAGTTTATCGCCAGGCTGGGGAAACACCATATATTTT. It yields the protein CASSLSPGWGNTIYF.

This chain uses TRBV7-9 with TRBJ2-7, with 7 bases fitting TRBD1. The V gene end was trimmed by 3 bases and the J gene end by 5 bases; junction bases not matched to a gene: 7. The CDR3 consists of 14 residues. Germline assignment: CDR1 SEHNR and CDR2 FQNEAQ (reference sequence). For the CDR3, the DNA is TGTGCCAGCAGCTTGACAGGGCATAGGGACGAGCAGTACTTC. As protein: CASSLTGHRDEQYF. Full variable domain (missing parts from reference TRBV7-9 and TRBJ2-7): DTGVSQNPRHKITKRGQNVTFRCDPISEHNRLYWYRQTLGQGPEFLTYFQNEAQLEKSRLLSDRFSAERPKGSFSTLEIQRTEQGDSAMYLCASSLTGHRDEQYFGPGTRLTVT.

CDR3 residues: CASSSGLAGVYEQFF. Here the CDR3 DNA reads TGTGCCAGCAGCTCCGGACTAGCGGGAGTGTATGAGCAGTTCTTC. V usage is TRBV6-5 and J usage is TRBJ2-1, with 13 bases fitting TRBD2. J gave up 8 bases and V 6 bases, and 7 bases lay outside the gene matches. The CDR3 covers 15 residues. In germline, CDR1 is MNHEY, CDR2 SVGAGI.

This chain joins TRBV11-2 and TRBJ2-7; D might be TRBD2 (5 bases). CDR3 length: 18 residues. Trimming cost V 3 bases and J 1 base, with 22 bases left between them. Germline V gene data show CDR1 as SGHAT and CDR2 as FQNNGV. Written as DNA, the CDR3 is TGTGCCAGCAGCTTTAGTGACCGCCGGGGTGGCAGGTCCTACGAGCAGTACTTC. It is translated as CASSFSDRRGGRSYEQYF.

V is TRBV7-9 and J is TRBJ2-5; possible D gene TRBD1, 6 bases. CDR3 length equals 15 residues. CDR1 SEHNR and CDR2 FQNEAQ come from the germline V gene (reference sequence). V was shortened by 5 bases and J by 0 bases, with 13 bases between the two germline ends. CDR3 bases: TGTGCCAGCAGCCATCTGGGGGCAAACCAAGAGACCCAGTACTTC. Protein: CASSHLGANQETQYF.

The rearrangement links TRBV21-1 to TRBJ2-5; TRBD1 reflects the table's D call only, with no check against the DNA. TRBV21-1 is described as a pseudogene. The CDR3 is 16 residues long. CDR3 sequence (DNA): TGTGCCAGCAGCAAAGACCCGGGACAGGGTGGAGAGACCCAGTACTTC. It translates to CASSKDPGQGGETQYF.

V usage is TRBV5-1 and J usage is TRBJ1-6; D gene uncertain. CDR1 SGHRS and CDR2 YFSETQ come from the germline V gene. V was trimmed by 4 bases and J by 7 bases, leaving 9 bases between them. The CDR3 spans 13 residues. CDR3 in amino acids: CASSPEGNSPLHF. The CDR3 DNA sequence: TGCGCCAGCAGCCCGGAGGGAAATTCACCCCTCCACTTT.

This chain links TRBV7-9 with TRBJ1-1, with 7 bases identical to TRBD1. V lost 5 bases to trimming and J lost 5 bases; unmatched junction nucleotides: 8. The germline V gene has CDR1 SEHNR and CDR2 FQNEAQ (reference sequence). The CDR3 contains 14 residues. CDR3 in DNA: TGTGCCAGCAGCGAACTAGGGGGCTTAACTGAAGCTTTCTTT. Encoded protein: CASSELGGLTEAFF.

The genes are TRBV12-5 and TRBJ2-3; TRBD2 agrees at 12 bases. After removal of 6 bases from V and 5 bases from J, the junction contained 3 bases not matched to a gene. Germline CDR1 and CDR2: LGHNT and FRNRAP. The CDR3 runs 14 residues. CDR3: CASGWGLAGDTQYF. In nucleotides, the CDR3 is TGTGCTAGTGGCTGGGGACTAGCGGGAGATACGCAGTATTTT.

The V gene is TRBV7-9, the J gene TRBJ2-1; 11 bases are shared with TRBD2. The ends lost 2 bases at V and 4 bases at J; junction bases unmatched: 10. The germline V gene encodes CDR1 SEHNR and CDR2 FQNEAQ (reference sequence). The CDR3 extends over 18 amino acids. CDR3 coding DNA: TGTGCCAGCAGCTTAATGAAATTTGGGACTAGCGGATACAATGAGCAGTTCTTC. This translates into CASSLMKFGTSGYNEQFF.

This clone has a handful of counts. The rearrangement links TRBV7-9 to TRBJ1-2, with TRBD1 matching over 8 bases. The CDR3 spans 14 residues. Germline CDR1 SEHNR, CDR2 FQNEAQ (reference sequence). The J segment lost 8 bases and the V segment lost 5 bases, leaving 10 bases of the junction unmatched. The CDR3 DNA sequence: TGTGCCAGCAGCCCGGACAGGGTCGATTGGGGCTACACCTTC. Amino acids: CASSPDRVDWGYTF.

Concerning this clone: Other DNA sequences in this specimen translate into the identical CDR3. CDR3 amino acids: CASSPGQGSEAFF. CDR3 DNA: TGTGCCAGCTCCCCGGGACAGGGGTCTGAAGCTTTCTTT. The rearrangement joins TRBV18 to TRBJ1-1; TRBD1 matches 10 bases. In germline, CDR1 is KGHSH, CDR2 LQKENI. The CDR3 sequence is 13 residues long. The junction had 4 bases not matched to a gene; V was cut back by 6 bases and J by 6 bases.

V gene TRBV27 combines with J gene TRBJ1-6; D is ambiguous. The CDR3 runs to 15 residues. The V gene's germline CDR1 is MNHEY and CDR2 SMNVEV (reference sequence). V gave up 0 bases and J gave up 11 bases, with 14 bases separating them. The CDR3 DNA sequence: TGTGCCAGCAGTTTATCGACGGGGTTAAGAACACCCCTCCACTTT. Protein product: CASSLSTGLRTPLHF.

This sequence joins TRBV6-1 and TRBJ1-5; 7 bases match TRBD1. CDR1 is MNHNS and CDR2 is SASEGT in the germline V gene. This CDR3 has 14 residues. Trimming took 4 bases from V and 7 from J; bases not matched to a gene: 7. The CDR3 region is CASSVGTARQPQHF. The CDR3 DNA reads TGTGCCAGCAGTGTCGGGACAGCGCGCCAGCCCCAGCATTTT.

The chain employs TRBV12-3 or TRBV12-4 and TRBJ2-7, with D possibly being TRBD1 (5 bases). The CDR3 spans 12 residues. Trimming took 5 bases from V and 8 from J, leaving 13 bases between them. Here the CDR3 reads CASSTQQAQQYF. In DNA, the CDR3 is TGTGCCAGCAGTACACAACAGGCACAGCAGTACTTC.

The chain couples TRBV29-1 to TRBJ1-1; unclear D gene. The V end was cut by 4 bases, the J end by 10 bases, with 16 bases between. The V gene's germline CDR1 is SQVTM and CDR2 ANQGSEA. The length of the CDR3 is 12 residues. The CDR3 region has the DNA TGCAGCGTTGTTGGCAGCGTACCCGGAGCTTTCTTT. This gives the protein CSVVGSVPGAFF.

The V gene is TRBV9, the J gene TRBJ1-2; 7 nucleotides match TRBD1. Germline-derived CDR1 and CDR2 are SGDLS and YYNGEE. V shed 2 bases, J shed 6 bases, and the junction held 7 bases outside the gene matches. This CDR3 has 14 residues. CDR3 residues: CASSVEDRLHGYTF. Here the CDR3 DNA reads TGTGCCAGCAGCGTCGAGGACAGGCTCCATGGCTACACCTTC.

The chain has TRBV11-2 and TRBJ1-1, with no clear D. Germline loops: CDR1 SGHAT, CDR2 FQNNGV. With 0 bases removed from V and 0 bases from J, the gap between germline ends came to 5 bases. This CDR3 has 14 residues. CDR3: CASSLDQMNTEAFF. CDR3 nucleotides: TGTGCCAGCAGCTTAGACCAGATGAACACTGAAGCTTTCTTT.

Details on this clone: Other DNA sequences in the sample encode the same CDR3. The rearrangement uses TRBV19 and TRBJ1-6; possibly TRBD1 for D (5 bases). The germline V and J ends were trimmed by 2 bases and 8 bases, with 10 bases remaining between them. Germline CDR1 and CDR2: LNHDA and SQIVND (reference sequence). The CDR3 is made up of 14 amino acids. The CDR3 region is CASSIQGGDSPLHF. The CDR3 coding sequence is TGTGCCAGTAGTATACAGGGAGGCGATTCACCCCTCCACTTT.

This chain uses TRBV5-1 with TRBJ2-3; TRBD2 aligns across 15 bases. Germline V lookup: CDR1 SGHRS, CDR2 YFSETQ. V lost 7 bases to trimming and J lost 0 bases; unmatched junction nucleotides: 12. This CDR3 contains 19 residues. CDR3 sequence (DNA): TGCGCCAGCTGCCCCCGGACTAGCGGGAGGGCCGAAAGCACAGATACGCAGTATTTT. Translating it yields CASCPRTSGRAESTDTQYF.

The rearrangement uses TRBV3-1 (or the pseudogene TRBV3-2) and TRBJ2-3; 7 positions match TRBD2. V shed 1 base and J 5 bases; nucleotides not matched to a gene: 6. The CDR3 contains 15 residues. CDR1 is LGHDT, CDR2 YNNKEL, per germline (reference sequence). CDR3 DNA: TGTGCCAGCAGCCAAGTTCCGGGGGGAAGAGATACGCAGTATTTT. Residues: CASSQVPGGRDTQYF.

The gene calls are TRBV18 and TRBJ1-5, with TRBD1 matching over 7 bases. The trim removed 3 bases at V and 7 bases at J, leaving 6 bases unmatched. The CDR3 totals 14 residues. CDR1 and CDR2 from the germline V gene are KGHSH and LQKENI. CDR3 residues: CASSPTGSAQPQHF. The CDR3 nucleotides are TGTGCCAGCTCACCGACAGGGTCGGCACAGCCCCAGCATTTT.

This clone was counted only a few times. The rearrangement joins TRBV7-9 to TRBJ2-2, with a weak D call TRBD1 (6 bases). V lost 5 bases to trimming and J lost 3 bases, with 10 bases between them. The CDR3 is made up of 14 amino acids. Germline-derived CDR1 and CDR2 are SEHNR and FQNEAQ (reference sequence). The CDR3 spells CASSHDRHTGELFF. The CDR3 DNA is TGTGCCAGCAGCCACGACAGGCACACCGGGGAGCTGTTTTTT.

V usage is TRBV6-4 and J usage is TRBJ2-1, with D tentatively TRBD1 (6 bases). Germline loops: CDR1 MRHNA, CDR2 SNTAGT. Between the trimmed V and J ends, which lost 6 bases and 5 bases, there was a span of 11 bases. The CDR3 contains 13 residues. For the CDR3, the DNA is TGTGCCAGCAGCAGGACAGCAAACAATGAGCAGTTCTTC. Translated: CASSRTANNEQFF.